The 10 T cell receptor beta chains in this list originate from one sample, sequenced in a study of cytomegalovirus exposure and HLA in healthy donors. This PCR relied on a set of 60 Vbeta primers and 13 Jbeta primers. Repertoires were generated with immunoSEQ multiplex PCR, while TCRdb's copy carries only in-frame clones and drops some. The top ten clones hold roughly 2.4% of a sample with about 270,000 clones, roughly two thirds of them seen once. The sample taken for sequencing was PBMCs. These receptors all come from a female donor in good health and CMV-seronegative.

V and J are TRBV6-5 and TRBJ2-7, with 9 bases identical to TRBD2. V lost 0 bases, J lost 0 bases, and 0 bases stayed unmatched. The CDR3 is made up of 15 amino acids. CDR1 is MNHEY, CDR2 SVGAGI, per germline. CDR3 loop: CASSYSSGSSYEQYF. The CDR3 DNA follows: TGTGCCAGCAGTTACTCTAGCGGGAGCTCCTACGAGCAGTACTTC.

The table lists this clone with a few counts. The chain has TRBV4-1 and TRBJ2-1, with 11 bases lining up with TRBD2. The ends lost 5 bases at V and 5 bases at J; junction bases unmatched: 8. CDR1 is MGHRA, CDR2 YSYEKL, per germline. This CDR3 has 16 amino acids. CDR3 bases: TGCGCCAGCAGCGCACCGGGACTAGCGGCTAACAATGAGCAGTTCTTC. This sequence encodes CASSAPGLAANNEQFF.

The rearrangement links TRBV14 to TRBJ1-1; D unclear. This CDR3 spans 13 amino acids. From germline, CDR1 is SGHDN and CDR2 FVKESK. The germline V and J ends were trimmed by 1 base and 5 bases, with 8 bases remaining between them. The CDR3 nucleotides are TGTGCCAGCAGCCAAGCGGAGAGGACTGAAGCTTTCTTT. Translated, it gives CASSQAERTEAFF.

The DNA for the CDR3 is TGTGCCAGCGGGAGCGGGACTAGCGGTTCCAATGAGCAGTTCTTC. Encoded protein: CASGSGTSGSNEQFF. The chain joins TRBV6-6 to TRBJ2-1; 11 bases are shared with TRBD2. The CDR3 consists of 15 residues. V was pared by 8 bases and J by 6 bases, with 9 bases of the junction left unmatched. Per germline, CDR1 MNHNY and CDR2 SVGAGI (reference sequence).

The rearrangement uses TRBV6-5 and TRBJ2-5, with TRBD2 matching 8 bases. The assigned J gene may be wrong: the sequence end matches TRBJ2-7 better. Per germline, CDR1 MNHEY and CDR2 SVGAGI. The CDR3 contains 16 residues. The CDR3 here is CASSYSTGTSSYEQYF. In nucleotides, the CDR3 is TGTGCCAGCAGTTACTCAACAGGGACTAGCTCCTACGAGCAGTACTTC.

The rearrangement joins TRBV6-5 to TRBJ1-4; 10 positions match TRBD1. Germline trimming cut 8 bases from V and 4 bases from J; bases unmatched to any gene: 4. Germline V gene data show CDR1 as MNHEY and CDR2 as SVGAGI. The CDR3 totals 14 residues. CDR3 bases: TGTGCCAGCGGGACAGGGGCCCTTAATGAAAAACTGTTTTTT. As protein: CASGTGALNEKLFF.

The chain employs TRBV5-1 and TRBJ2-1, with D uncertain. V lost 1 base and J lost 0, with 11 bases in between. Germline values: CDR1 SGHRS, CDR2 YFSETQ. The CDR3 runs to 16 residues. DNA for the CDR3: TGCGCCAGCAGCTTGCCGTTTATGAGCTCCTACAATGAGCAGTTCTTC. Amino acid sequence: CASSLPFMSSYNEQFF.

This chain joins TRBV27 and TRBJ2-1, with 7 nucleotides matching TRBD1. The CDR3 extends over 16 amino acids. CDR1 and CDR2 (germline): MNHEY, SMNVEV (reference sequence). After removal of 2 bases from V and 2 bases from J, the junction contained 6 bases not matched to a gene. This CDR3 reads CASSLMPRGTYNEQFF. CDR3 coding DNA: TGTGCCAGCAGTTTAATGCCCAGGGGGACCTACAATGAGCAGTTCTTC.

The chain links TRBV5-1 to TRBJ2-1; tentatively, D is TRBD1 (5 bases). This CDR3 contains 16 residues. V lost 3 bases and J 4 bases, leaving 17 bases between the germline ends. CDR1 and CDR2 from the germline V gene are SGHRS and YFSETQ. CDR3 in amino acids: CASSSFWGAGYNEQFF. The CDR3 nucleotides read TGCGCCAGCAGCTCCTTTTGGGGCGCAGGGTACAATGAGCAGTTCTTC.

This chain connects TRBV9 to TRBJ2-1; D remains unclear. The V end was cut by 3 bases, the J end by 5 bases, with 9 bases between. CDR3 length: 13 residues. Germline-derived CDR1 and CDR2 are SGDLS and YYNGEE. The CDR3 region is CASSGGWNNEQFF. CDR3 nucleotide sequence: TGTGCCAGCAGCGGCGGATGGAACAATGAGCAGTTCTTC.